The 15 T cell receptor beta chains below were found in one sample sequenced in a study of T cell responses to AZD1222 COVID-19 vaccine. Sequencing used immunoSEQ multiplex PCR; TCRdb keeps in-frame clones, though not all of them. The data show approximately 140,000 clones, with 90% seen just once and roughly 3.1% held by the top ten. The sequenced sample was peripheral blood, obtained on day 0 of AZD1222 vaccination. The receptors here all came from an adult in good health.

The chain has TRBV9 and TRBJ2-2; no clear D gene. Trimming stripped 5 bases from V and 2 bases from J, with 4 bases between. The germline gives CDR1 SGDLS, CDR2 YYNGEE. CDR3 length: 12 residues. The CDR3 reads CASRINTGELFF. CDR3 DNA: TGTGCCAGCAGAATTAACACCGGGGAGCTGTTTTTT.

This clone was picked up a small number of times. The CDR3 sequence: CASSQDGSNQPQHF. Written as DNA, the CDR3 is TGCGCCAGCAGCCAAGATGGCAGTAATCAGCCCCAGCATTTT. The rearrangement links TRBV4-1 to TRBJ1-5; D gene ambiguous. Germline V gene sequence: CDR1 MGHRA, CDR2 YSYEKL. The CDR3 extends over 14 amino acids. Trimming took 0 bases from V and 4 from J, leaving 7 bases between them.

Regarding this clone: Relative to the germline gene, one junction end is altered; a read error may explain this. This chain uses TRBV6-1 with TRBJ2-1, with D perhaps TRBD1 (6 bases). From germline, CDR1 is MNHNS and CDR2 SASEGT. CDR3 length equals 16 residues. The CDR3 reads CASSEAAGDTRGMRVF. The CDR3 DNA reads TGTGCCAGCAGTGAAGCGGCCGGGGACACAAGGGGTATGAGAGTCTTC.

The rearrangement uses TRBV7-4 and TRBJ2-1; D might be TRBD2 (7 bases). The V gene lost 2 bases and the J gene lost 4 bases, with 15 bases spanning the gap. This CDR3 is built from 16 residues. Germline lookup yields CDR1 SGHVT and CDR2 SQSDAQ. The CDR3 region is CASSLKGGRPYNEQFF. CDR3 nucleotides: TGTGCCAGCAGCTTAAAGGGGGGGCGACCTTACAATGAGCAGTTCTTC. The variable domain in full, with the rest retrieved from reference TRBV7-4 and TRBJ2-1, is GAGVSQSPRYKVAKRGRDVALRCDSISGHVTLYWYRQTLGQGSEVLTYSQSDAQRDKSGRPSGRFSAERPERSVSTLKIQRTEQGDSAVYLCASSLKGGRPYNEQFFGPGTRLTVL.

This clone was recorded once. This chain links TRBV6-2 or TRBV6-3 with TRBJ2-2; 13 bases line up with TRBD2. The CDR3 is 16 amino acids. Germline V gives CDR1 MNHEY, CDR2 SVGEGT. V shed 5 bases, J shed 4 bases, and the junction held 4 bases outside the gene matches. The CDR3 bases are TGTGCCAGCAGTCGGACTAGCGGGAGCCCCACCGGGGAGCTGTTTTTT. This codes for CASSRTSGSPTGELFF.

The rearrangement joins TRBV13 to TRBJ2-5; 14 bases fit TRBD2. V was pared by 3 bases and J by 4 bases, with 7 bases of the junction left unmatched. Germline lookup yields CDR1 PRHDT and CDR2 FYEKMQ (reference sequence). This CDR3 region has 17 residues. CDR3 protein: CASSFKGLAGAGETQYF. As DNA, the CDR3 is TGTGCCAGCAGCTTCAAGGGACTAGCGGGAGCGGGAGAGACCCAGTACTTC.

V usage is TRBV19 and J usage is TRBJ2-1; no definite D call. CDR1 is LNHDA, CDR2 SQIVND, per germline (reference sequence). The length of the CDR3 is 11 residues. Trimming pared 5 bases from V and 9 bases from J, leaving 8 bases between. The CDR3 spells CASSRWSEQFF. CDR3 bases: TGTGCCAGTAGTCGGTGGAGTGAGCAGTTCTTC.

The chain employs TRBV9 and TRBJ2-5; D is perhaps TRBD2 (6 bases). CDR1 is SGDLS and CDR2 is YYNGEE in the germline V gene. Trimming left V 4 bases short and J 4 bases short, with 11 bases between. The CDR3 has 13 residues. This CDR3 reads CASSPGLRETQYF. CDR3 in DNA: TGTGCCAGCAGCCCCGGACTAAGAGAGACCCAGTACTTC.

Only a few counts were recorded for this clone. In DNA form, the CDR3 reads TGTGCCAGCAGCTCCTGGCAGCGGGAGGGCCGATACGAGCAGTACTTC. Residues: CASSSWQREGRYEQYF. The chain combines TRBV11-2 with TRBJ2-7; 10 positions match TRBD2. V shed 4 bases, J shed 4 bases, and the junction held 10 bases outside the gene matches. This CDR3 has 16 residues. Germline CDR1 SGHAT, CDR2 FQNNGV.

The chain has TRBV6-5 and TRBJ2-2; D is tentatively TRBD1 or TRBD2 (6 bases each). The V and J ends lost 2 bases and 5 bases respectively, with 12 bases between them. CDR1 is MNHEY and CDR2 is SVGAGI in the germline V gene. The CDR3 is made up of 15 amino acids. Here the CDR3 DNA reads TGTGCCAGCAGTTACCCGGGGGCGCGTACCGGGGAGCTGTTTTTT. It yields the protein CASSYPGARTGELFF.

This clone was found once. The gene calls are TRBV6-2 or TRBV6-3 and TRBJ1-2, with D unresolved. CDR3 size: 15 residues. V lost 0 bases and J lost 14, with 22 bases in between. The germline gives CDR1 MNHEY, CDR2 SVGEGT. CDR3 bases: TGTGCCAGCAGTTACTCTTCGGACGGACCCTTTACTATTACCTTC. Translated, it gives CASSYSSDGPFTITF.

V is TRBV12-3 or TRBV12-4 and J is TRBJ1-2; D might be TRBD1 (5 bases). The CDR3 extends over 13 amino acids. Trimming left V 3 bases short and J 7 bases short, with 12 bases between. As DNA, the CDR3 is TGTGCCAGCAGTTTTGAGGGGCGGAGTGGCTACACCTTC. Translation: CASSFEGRSGYTF.

V usage is TRBV2 and J usage is TRBJ1-2; D possibly corresponds to TRBD1 (5 bases). Trimming took off 6 bases at V and 7 bases at J, with 18 bases between the two ends. Germline lookup yields CDR1 SNHLY and CDR2 FYNNEI. The CDR3 contains 14 residues. The CDR3: CASRKGPRVGGYTF. In nucleotides, the CDR3 is TGTGCCAGCAGGAAGGGGCCAAGGGTGGGTGGCTACACCTTC.

This chain joins TRBV2 and TRBJ1-6, with D perhaps TRBD1 (5 bases). This CDR3 has 17 residues. The V gene's germline CDR1 is SNHLY and CDR2 FYNNEI. The V and J ends lost 3 bases and 8 bases respectively, with 20 bases between them. CDR3 coding DNA: TGTGCCAGCAGTGATTACCGACAGACCGGGAATGATTCACCCCTCCACTTT. Translated, it gives CASSDYRQTGNDSPLHF.

The genes are TRBV5-1 and TRBJ2-3, with a weak D call TRBD1 (6 bases). The CDR3 is made up of 14 amino acids. V lost 3 bases and J lost 6, with 14 bases in between. In germline, CDR1 is SGHRS, CDR2 YFSETQ. For the CDR3, the DNA is TGCGCCAGCAGCTGGATACAGGGAGCCGATACGCAGTATTTT. It is translated as CASSWIQGADTQYF.